This T cell receptor beta chain is from a study of technical replicates of blood from several donors. Sequencing used immunoSEQ multiplex PCR; TCRdb keeps in-frame clones, though not all of them. The sample has around 67,000 clones, over 85% seen once. Germline CDR1 reads SQVTM; CDR2 reads ANQGSEA. The CDR3 has 14 residues. About this clone itself: Germline is not matched at one junction end, which may reflect a read error.

The chain carries TRBV29-1 and TRBJ2-1, with TRBD2 identical over 7 bases. The sequenced material came from T cells isolated from PBMCs. This receptor was identified in a human donor in good health. The CDR3: CSVELGGTYNEQFF. The CDR3 nucleotides read TGCAGCGTTGAACTCGGGGGGACCTATAATGAGCAGTTCTTC.